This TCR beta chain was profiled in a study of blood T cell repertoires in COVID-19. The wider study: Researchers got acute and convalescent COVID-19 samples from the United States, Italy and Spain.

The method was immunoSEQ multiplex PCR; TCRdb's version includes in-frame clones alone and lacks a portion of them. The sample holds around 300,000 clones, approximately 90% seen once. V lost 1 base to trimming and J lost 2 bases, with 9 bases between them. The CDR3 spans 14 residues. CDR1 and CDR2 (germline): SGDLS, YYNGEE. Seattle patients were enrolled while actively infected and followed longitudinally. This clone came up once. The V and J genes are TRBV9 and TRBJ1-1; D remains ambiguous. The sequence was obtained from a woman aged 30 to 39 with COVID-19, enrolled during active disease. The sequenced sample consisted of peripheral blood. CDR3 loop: CASSVRQDNTEAFF. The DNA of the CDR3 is TGTGCCAGCAGCGTAAGGCAGGATAACACTGAAGCTTTCTTT.